This entry is about one TCR beta chain. The antigen is undetermined. Employing constant-segment primers, 5'RACE generated TCR alpha and TCR beta cDNA libraries bearing sample barcodes and UMIs. TCRdb analysed the 5' RACE reads with MiXCR anew, one entry per CDR3 protein. The profile shows about 170,000 distinct CDR3 sequences, 10% to 15% of them singletons. This entry is derived from a study of T-cell memory formation after mild COVID-19. Study-level points and caveats: Some clones that responded turned up in pre-infection memory, which suggests that cross-reactive memory joined in. Whether second-wave clones peaking at day 37 were SARS-CoV-2 specific went unconfirmed. Shrinking CD4+ clones were chiefly CM and EM; CD8+ ones were chiefly EMRA.

The CDR3 loop spans 18 amino acids. With 4 bases clipped from V and 2 bases from J, the junction kept 12 bases outside the gene matches. CDR1 is SGHTA and CDR2 is FQGNSA in the germline V gene. Sample: PBMCs or a T cell subset sorted from them (not recorded which). The rearrangement uses TRBV7-2 and TRBJ1-5; 9 positions match TRBD1. The TCR originated in a man younger than 35 who had mild COVID-19 (a few samples of this study predate the infection). Cell type and time point are not known. CDR3 protein: CASSSRQGGDPGNQPQHF. CDR3 in DNA: TGTGCCAGCAGCTCACGACAGGGGGGGGACCCAGGCAATCAGCCCCAGCATTTT.